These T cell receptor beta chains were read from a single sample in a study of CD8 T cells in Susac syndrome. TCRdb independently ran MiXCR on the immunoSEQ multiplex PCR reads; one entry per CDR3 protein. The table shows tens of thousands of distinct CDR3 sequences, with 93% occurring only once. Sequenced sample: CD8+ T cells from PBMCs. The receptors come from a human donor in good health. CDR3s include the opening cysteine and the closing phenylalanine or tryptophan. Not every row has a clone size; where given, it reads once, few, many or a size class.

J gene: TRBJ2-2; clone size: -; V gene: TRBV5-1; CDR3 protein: CASSESGGGTGELFF
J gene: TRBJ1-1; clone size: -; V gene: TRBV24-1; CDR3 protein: CATSDSRQGNTEAFF
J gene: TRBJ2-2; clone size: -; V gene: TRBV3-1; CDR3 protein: CASSQVGSGELFF
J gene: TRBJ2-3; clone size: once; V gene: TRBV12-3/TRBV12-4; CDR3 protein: CASSFLHTDTQYF
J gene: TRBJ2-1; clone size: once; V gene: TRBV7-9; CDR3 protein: CASSPGIYNEQFF
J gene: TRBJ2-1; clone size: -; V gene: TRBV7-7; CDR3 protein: CASSLTTSGYYNEQFF
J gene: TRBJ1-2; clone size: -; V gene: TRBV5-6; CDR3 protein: CASSLEAAYGYTF
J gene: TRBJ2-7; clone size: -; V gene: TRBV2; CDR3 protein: CASGLVWPYEQYF
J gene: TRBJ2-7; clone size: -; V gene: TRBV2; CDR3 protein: CASSVPGFLEQYF
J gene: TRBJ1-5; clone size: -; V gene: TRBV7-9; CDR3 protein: CASSLDLGGVERQPQHF
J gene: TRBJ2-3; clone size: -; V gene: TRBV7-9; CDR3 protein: CASSLEHRPVPDTQYF
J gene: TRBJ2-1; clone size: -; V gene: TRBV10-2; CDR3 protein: CAAGGPHEQFF
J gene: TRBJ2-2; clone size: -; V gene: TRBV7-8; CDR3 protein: CASYRAGVNTGELFF
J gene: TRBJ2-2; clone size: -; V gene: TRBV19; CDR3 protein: CASSTLTGTTGELFF
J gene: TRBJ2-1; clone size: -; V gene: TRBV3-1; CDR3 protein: CASSQVNKPEQFF
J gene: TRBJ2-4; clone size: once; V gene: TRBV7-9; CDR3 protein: CASSSPRGPGENIQYF
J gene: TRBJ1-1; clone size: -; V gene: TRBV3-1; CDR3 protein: CASSLSRPGEAFF
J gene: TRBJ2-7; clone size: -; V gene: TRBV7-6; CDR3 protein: CASSSAPTGSSEQYF
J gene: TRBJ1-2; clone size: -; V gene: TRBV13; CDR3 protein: CASRLAGPGTGPTF
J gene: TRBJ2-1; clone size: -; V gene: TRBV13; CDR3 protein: CASSQGGHWEQFF
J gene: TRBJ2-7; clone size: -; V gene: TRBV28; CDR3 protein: CASSPPRGDYEQYF
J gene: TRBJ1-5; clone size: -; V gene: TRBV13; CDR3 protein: CASSAGGRADQPQHF
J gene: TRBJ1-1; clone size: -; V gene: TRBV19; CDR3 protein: CASTSDRGRKWTEAFF
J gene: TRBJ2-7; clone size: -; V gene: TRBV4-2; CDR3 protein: CASSRGQGTGEQYF
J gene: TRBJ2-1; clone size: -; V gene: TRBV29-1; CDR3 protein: CSVDVPGQRSYNEQFF
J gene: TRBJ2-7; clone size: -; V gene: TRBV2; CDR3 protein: CAILLWDSTSSSYEQYF
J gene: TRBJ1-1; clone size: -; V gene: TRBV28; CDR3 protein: CASSFRGKGTEAFF
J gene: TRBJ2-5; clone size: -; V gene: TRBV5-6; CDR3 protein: CASSPWPETQYF
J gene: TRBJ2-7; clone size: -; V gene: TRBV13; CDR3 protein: CASSPGQGNEQYF
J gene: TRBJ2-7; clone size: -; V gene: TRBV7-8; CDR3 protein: CASSFDQDYEQYF
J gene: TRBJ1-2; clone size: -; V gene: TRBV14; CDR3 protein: CASSQGTNYGYTF
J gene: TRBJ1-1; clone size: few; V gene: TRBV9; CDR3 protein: CASSQGGAEAFF
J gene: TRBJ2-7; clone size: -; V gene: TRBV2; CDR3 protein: CASSKGNEQYF
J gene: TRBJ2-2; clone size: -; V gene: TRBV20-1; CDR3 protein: CSARLAGDTGELFF
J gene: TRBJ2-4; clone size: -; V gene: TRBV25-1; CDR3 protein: CASSGGTASKNIQYF
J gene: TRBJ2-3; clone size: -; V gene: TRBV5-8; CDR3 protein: CASTQRGDGESTDTQYF
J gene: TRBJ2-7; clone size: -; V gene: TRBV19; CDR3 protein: CATKPAGRSSYEQYF
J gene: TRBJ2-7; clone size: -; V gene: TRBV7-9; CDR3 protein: CASSYRGLLLYEQYF
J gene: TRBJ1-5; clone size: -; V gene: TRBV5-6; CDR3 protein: CASSYGTTNQPQHF
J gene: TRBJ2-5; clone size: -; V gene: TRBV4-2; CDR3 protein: CASSQGLAGTQETQYF
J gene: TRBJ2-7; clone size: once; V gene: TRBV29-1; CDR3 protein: CSVEDLRGQLYEQYF
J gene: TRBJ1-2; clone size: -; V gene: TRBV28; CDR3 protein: CASSLDTPTNYGYTF
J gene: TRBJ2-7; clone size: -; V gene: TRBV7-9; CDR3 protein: CASSLRPGIEQYF